There are a few counts of the clone carrying this TCR beta chain. The CDR3 loop spans 14 amino acids. The V and J ends lost 6 bases and 6 bases, in that order; junction bases with no gene match: 3. In germline, CDR1 is LGHNT, CDR2 FRNRAP. This entry comes from a study of identical twins. TCRdb re-analysed the 5' RACE reads in MiXCR, keeping a single row per CDR3 protein. The repertoire holds approximately 220,000 distinct CDR3 sequences, with 6% to 8.5% as singletons. Another study also made use of these data, one on yellow fever vaccine responses in identical twins.

The sequencing input was CD8+ T cells sorted from blood. This sequence was found in a woman between 18 and 29 years old in good health. J is TRBJ2-1 and V is TRBV12-5, with 12 bases matching TRBD2. In DNA form, the CDR3 reads TGTGCTAGTGGCCAGGGACTAGCGGGCAATGAGCAGTTCTTC. Its translation is CASGQGLAGNEQFF.